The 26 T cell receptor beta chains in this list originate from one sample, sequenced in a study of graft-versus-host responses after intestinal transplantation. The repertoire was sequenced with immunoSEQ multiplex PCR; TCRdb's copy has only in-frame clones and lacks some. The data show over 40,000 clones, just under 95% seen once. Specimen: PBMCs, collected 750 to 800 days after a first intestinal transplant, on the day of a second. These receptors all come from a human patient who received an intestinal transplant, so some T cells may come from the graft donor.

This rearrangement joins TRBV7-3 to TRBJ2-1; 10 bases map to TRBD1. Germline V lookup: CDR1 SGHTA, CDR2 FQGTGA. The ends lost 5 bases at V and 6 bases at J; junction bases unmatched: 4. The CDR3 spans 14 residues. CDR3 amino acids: CASSPGDRGNEQFF. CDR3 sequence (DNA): TGTGCCAGCAGCCCTGGGGACAGGGGCAATGAGCAGTTCTTC. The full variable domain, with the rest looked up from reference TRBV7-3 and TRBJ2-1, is GAGVSQTPSNKVTEKGKYVELRCDPISGHTALYWYRQSLGQGPEFLIYFQGTGAADDSGLPNDRFFAVRPEGSVSTLKIQRTERGDSAVYLCASSPGDRGNEQFFGPGTRLTVL.

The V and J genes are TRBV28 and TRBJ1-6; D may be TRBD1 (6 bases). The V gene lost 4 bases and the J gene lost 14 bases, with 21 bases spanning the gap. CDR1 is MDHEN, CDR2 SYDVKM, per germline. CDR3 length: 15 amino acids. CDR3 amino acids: CASSSPGTSLLALHF. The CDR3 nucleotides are TGTGCCAGCAGTTCCCCCGGGACAAGCTTGTTGGCCCTCCACTTT.

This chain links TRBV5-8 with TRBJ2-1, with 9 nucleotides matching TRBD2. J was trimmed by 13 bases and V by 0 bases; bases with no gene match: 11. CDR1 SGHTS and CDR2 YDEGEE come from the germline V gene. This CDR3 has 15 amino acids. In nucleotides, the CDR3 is TGTGCCAGCAGCTTGGGGACTAGCGCCTCCATCGAACAGTTCTTC. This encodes CASSLGTSASIEQFF.

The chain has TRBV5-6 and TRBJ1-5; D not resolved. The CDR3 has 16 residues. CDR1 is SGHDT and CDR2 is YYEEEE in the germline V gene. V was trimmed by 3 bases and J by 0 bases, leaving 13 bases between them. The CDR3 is CASSSGPGYSNQPQHF. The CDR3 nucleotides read TGTGCCAGCAGCTCCGGGCCCGGTTATAGCAATCAGCCCCAGCATTTT.

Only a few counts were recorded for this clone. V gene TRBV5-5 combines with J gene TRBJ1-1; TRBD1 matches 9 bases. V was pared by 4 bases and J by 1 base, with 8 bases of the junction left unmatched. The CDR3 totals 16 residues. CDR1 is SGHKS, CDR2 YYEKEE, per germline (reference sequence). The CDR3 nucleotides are TGTGCCAGCAGCCAAGATCCGGGACAGGGGAACACTGAAGCTTTCTTT. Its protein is CASSQDPGQGNTEAFF.

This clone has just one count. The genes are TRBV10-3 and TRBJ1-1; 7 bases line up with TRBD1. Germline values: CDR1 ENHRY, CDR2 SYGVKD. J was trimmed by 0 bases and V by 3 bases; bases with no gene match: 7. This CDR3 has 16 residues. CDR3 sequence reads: CAISDVSGGLNTEAFF. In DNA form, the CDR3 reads TGTGCCATCAGTGATGTGTCAGGGGGGCTGAACACTGAAGCTTTCTTT.

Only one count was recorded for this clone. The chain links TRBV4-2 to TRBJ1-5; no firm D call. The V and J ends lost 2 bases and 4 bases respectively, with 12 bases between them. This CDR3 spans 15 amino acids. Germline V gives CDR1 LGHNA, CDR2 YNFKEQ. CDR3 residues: CASSQPGIGNQPQHF. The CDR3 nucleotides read TGTGCCAGCAGCCAACCGGGGATCGGGAATCAGCCCCAGCATTTT.

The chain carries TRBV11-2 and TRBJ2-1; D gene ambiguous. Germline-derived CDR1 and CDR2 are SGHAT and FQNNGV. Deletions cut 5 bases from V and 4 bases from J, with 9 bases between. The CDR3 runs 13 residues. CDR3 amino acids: CASSEIGYNEQFF. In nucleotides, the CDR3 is TGTGCCAGCAGCGAAATTGGGTACAATGAGCAGTTCTTC.

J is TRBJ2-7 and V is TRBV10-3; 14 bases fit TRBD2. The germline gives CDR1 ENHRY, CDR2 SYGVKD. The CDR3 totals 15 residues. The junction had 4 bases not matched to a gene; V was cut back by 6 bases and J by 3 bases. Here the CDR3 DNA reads TGTGCCATCAGAACCGGGACTAGCGGGGGCTACGAGCAGTACTTC. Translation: CAIRTGTSGGYEQYF.

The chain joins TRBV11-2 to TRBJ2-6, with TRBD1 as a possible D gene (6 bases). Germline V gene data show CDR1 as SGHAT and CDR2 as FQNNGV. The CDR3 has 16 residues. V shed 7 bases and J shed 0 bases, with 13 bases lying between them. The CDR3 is CASTLGHLSGANVLTF. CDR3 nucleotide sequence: TGTGCCAGCACCCTGGGACACCTCTCTGGGGCCAACGTCCTGACTTTC.

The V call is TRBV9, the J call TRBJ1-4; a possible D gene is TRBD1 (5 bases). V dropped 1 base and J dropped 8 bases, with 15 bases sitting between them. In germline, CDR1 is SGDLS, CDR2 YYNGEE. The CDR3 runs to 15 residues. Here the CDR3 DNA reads TGTGCCAGCAGCGTATCGGGGCAGGGAGACGAAAAACTGTTTTTT. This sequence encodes CASSVSGQGDEKLFF.

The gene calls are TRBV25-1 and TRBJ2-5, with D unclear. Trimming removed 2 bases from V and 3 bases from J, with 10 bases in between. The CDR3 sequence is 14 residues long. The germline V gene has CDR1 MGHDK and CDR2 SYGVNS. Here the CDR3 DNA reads TGTGCCAGCAGTGAACCCGGACCAAAAGAGACCCAGTACTTC. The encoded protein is CASSEPGPKETQYF.

The CDR3 reads CASSPRTLSSYEQYF. The CDR3 DNA reads as TGTGCCAGCAGTCCCCGGACACTATCCTCCTACGAGCAGTACTTC. V is TRBV27 and J is TRBJ2-7, with D perhaps TRBD1 (5 bases). V dropped 5 bases and J dropped 0 bases, with 14 bases sitting between them. Germline V gives CDR1 MNHEY, CDR2 SMNVEV (reference sequence). This CDR3 has 15 amino acids.

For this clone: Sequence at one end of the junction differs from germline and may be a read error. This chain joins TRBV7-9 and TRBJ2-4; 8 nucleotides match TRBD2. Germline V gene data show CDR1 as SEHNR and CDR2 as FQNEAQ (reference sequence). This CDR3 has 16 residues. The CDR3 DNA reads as TGTGCCAGCAGCCCCCTAGCGGGCCTAGCCGAAAACATTCAGTACTTC. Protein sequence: CASSPLAGLAENIQYF.

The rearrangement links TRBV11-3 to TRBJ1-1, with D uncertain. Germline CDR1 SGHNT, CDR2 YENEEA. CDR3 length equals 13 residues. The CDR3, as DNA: TGTCCCCAAGCTTTGGGAGTGAACACTGAAGCTTTCTTT. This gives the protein CPQALGVNTEAFF.

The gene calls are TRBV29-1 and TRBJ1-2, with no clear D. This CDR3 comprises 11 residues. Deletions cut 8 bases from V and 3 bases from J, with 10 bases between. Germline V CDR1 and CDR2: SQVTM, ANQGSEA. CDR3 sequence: CSSATDYGYTF. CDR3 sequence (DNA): TGCAGCTCCGCCACGGACTATGGCTACACCTTC.

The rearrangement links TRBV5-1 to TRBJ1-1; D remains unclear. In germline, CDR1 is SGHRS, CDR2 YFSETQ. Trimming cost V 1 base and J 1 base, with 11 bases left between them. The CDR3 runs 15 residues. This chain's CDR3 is CASSLLPVGNTEAFF. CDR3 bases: TGCGCCAGCAGCTTGCTGCCGGTGGGGAACACTGAAGCTTTCTTT.

This CDR3 reads CASSTLSNQPQHF. The CDR3 DNA is TGTGCCAGTAGTACCCTAAGCAATCAGCCCCAGCATTTT. J is TRBJ1-5 and V is TRBV19; no definite D call. Looked up from germline, CDR1 is LNHDA and CDR2 is SQIVND (reference sequence). Trimming left V 4 bases short and J 1 base short, with 5 bases between. This CDR3 spans 13 amino acids.

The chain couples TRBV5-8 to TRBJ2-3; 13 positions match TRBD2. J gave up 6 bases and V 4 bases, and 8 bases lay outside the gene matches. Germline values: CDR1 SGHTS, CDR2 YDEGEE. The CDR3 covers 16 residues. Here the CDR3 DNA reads TGTGCCAGCAGCCCTCGGACTAGCGGGAGATCCGATACGCAGTATTTT. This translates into CASSPRTSGRSDTQYF.

CDR3 coding DNA: TGCGCCAGCAGCCCCCAGGGACAGACAGAGACCCAGTACTTC. As protein: CASSPQGQTETQYF. The chain combines TRBV4-1 with TRBJ2-5; 7 bases align to TRBD1. The germline V gene encodes CDR1 MGHRA and CDR2 YSYEKL. The CDR3 runs to 14 residues. V shed 4 bases, J shed 4 bases, and the junction held 6 bases outside the gene matches.

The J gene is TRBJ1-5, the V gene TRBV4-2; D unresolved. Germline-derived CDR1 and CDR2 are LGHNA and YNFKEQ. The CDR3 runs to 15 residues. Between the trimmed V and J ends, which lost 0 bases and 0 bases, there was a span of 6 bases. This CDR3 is CASSQEGGSNQPQHF. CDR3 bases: TGTGCCAGCAGCCAAGAAGGCGGTAGCAATCAGCCCCAGCATTTT.

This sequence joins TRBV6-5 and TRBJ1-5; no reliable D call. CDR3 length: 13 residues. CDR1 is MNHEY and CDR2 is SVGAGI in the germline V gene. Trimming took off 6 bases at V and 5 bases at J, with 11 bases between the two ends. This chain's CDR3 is CASSPILDQPQHF. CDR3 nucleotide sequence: TGTGCCAGCAGCCCCATCTTAGATCAGCCCCAGCATTTT.

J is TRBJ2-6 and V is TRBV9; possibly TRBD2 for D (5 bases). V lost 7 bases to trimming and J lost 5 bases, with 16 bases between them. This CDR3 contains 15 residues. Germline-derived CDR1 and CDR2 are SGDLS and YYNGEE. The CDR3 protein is CASGLKQSRANVLTF. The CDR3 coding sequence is TGTGCCAGCGGACTCAAACAAAGTCGGGCCAACGTCCTGACTTTC.

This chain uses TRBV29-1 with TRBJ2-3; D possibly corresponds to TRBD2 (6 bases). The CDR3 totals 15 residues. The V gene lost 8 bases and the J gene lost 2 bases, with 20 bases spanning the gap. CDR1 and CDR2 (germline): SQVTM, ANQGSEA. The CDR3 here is CSIRLAELPTDTQYF. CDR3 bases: TGCAGCATTCGCTTAGCGGAATTACCCACAGATACGCAGTATTTT.

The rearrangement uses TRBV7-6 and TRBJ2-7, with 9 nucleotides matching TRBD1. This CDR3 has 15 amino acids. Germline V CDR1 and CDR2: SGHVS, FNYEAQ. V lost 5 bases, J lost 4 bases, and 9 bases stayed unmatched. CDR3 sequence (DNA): TGTGCCAGCAGCGAGGGGACAGGGTTAAATTACGAGCAGTACTTC. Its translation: CASSEGTGLNYEQYF.

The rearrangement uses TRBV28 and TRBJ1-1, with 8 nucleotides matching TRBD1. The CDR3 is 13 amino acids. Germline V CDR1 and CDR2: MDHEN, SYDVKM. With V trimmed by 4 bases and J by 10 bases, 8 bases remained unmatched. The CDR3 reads CASSSGQGKPAFF. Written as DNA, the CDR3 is TGTGCCAGCAGTTCAGGACAGGGAAAACCAGCTTTCTTT.